The rows below give T cell receptor beta chains drawn from one sample of a study of T-cell memory formation after mild COVID-19. A single record per CDR3 protein comes from TCRdb applying MiXCR to the 5' RACE reads. The data hold over 400,000 distinct CDR3 sequences, with under 25% observed a single time. The sequencing input was PBMCs or a T cell subset sorted from them (not recorded which). All receptors derive from an adult woman who had mild COVID-19 (a few samples of this study predate the infection). Cell type and time point are not known. Each CDR3 is given with its conserved first and last residue. The order of the fields is D gene, J gene, clone size, V gene, CDR3 protein, CDR3 DNA. The D gene is left open where the match is weak. Not every row has a clone size; where given, it reads once, few, many or a size class.

. TRBJ1-5 . TRBV25-1 CASSLFLGRGKQPQHF TGTGCCAGCAGCCTCTTTTTGGGGAGGGGGAAACAGCCCCAGCATTTT
. TRBJ1-1 . TRBV20-1 CSASLGETEAFF TGCAGTGCTAGTTTGGGGGAGACTGAAGCTTTCTTT
. TRBJ2-2 . TRBV11-2 CASRLPGNTGELFF TGTGCCAGCAGATTGCCAGGCAACACCGGGGAGCTGTTTTTT
TRBD2 TRBJ2-1 . TRBV7-3 CASSRTSQGNEQFF TGTGCCAGCAGCCGGACTAGCCAGGGCAATGAGCAGTTCTTC
. TRBJ2-2 . TRBV29-1 CSVEAGHLNTGELFF TGCAGCGTTGAAGCAGGACACTTAAACACCGGGGAGCTGTTTTTT
TRBD1 TRBJ1-1 . TRBV15 CATSRDRDRGSGTEAFF TGTGCCACCAGCAGAGACCGGGACAGGGGATCGGGCACTGAAGCTTTCTTT
TRBD1 TRBJ1-5 few TRBV5-1 CASSLGTGGQPQHF TGCGCCAGCAGCTTGGGGACAGGGGGACAGCCCCAGCATTTT
TRBD2 TRBJ2-1 few TRBV5-4 CASSSLAGGNNEQFF TGTGCCAGCAGCTCCCTAGCGGGGGGTAACAATGAGCAGTTCTTC
. TRBJ2-7 . TRBV7-2 CASSMGQGVSYEQYF TGTGCCAGCAGCATGGGCCAGGGCGTTAGTTACGAGCAGTACTTC
. TRBJ2-1 few TRBV11-2 CASSPSDEQFF TGTGCCAGCAGCCCCTCAGATGAGCAGTTCTTC
TRBD1 TRBJ2-1 . TRBV5-1 CASSLDITGAQFF TGCGCCAGCAGCTTGGATATTACAGGGGCGCAGTTCTTC
. TRBJ2-3 few TRBV21-1 CASSKEASSPGTDTQYF TGTGCCAGCAGCAAAGAGGCTAGCAGCCCCGGCACAGATACGCAGTATTTT
. TRBJ2-5 . TRBV5-1 CASSLQEETQYF TGCGCCAGCAGCTTACAGGAAGAGACCCAGTACTTC
TRBD2 TRBJ2-3 . TRBV15 CATSRDSTSGRRTDTQYF TGTGCCACCAGCAGAGATAGCACTAGCGGGAGAAGGACAGATACGCAGTATTTT
. TRBJ2-5 many TRBV18 CASSPGLGETQYF TGTGCCAGCAGCCCGGGGCTAGGAGAGACCCAGTACTTC
. TRBJ2-7 . TRBV7-9 CASTPRRGRDYEQYF TGTGCCAGCACCCCCCGGAGAGGGCGGGACTACGAGCAGTACTTC
TRBD2 TRBJ2-1 . TRBV5-1 CASSRVASGSNEQFF TGCGCCAGCAGCCGGGTCGCTAGCGGGAGCAATGAGCAGTTCTTC
. TRBJ2-1 . TRBV29-1 CSAISAGDYRDEQFF TGCAGCGCCATTTCGGCGGGGGACTACAGGGATGAGCAGTTCTTC
TRBD1 TRBJ2-1 many TRBV5-1 CASSFGQGEQFF TGCGCCAGCAGCTTCGGACAGGGCGAGCAGTTCTTC
. TRBJ2-1 . TRBV19 CASKDSSYNEQFF TGTGCCAGTAAGGACAGCTCCTACAATGAGCAGTTCTTC
. TRBJ2-5 . TRBV12-3/TRBV12-4 CASSTDSGRETQYF TGTGCCAGCAGTACCGACAGTGGGCGAGAGACCCAGTACTTC
TRBD1 TRBJ2-4 few TRBV5-1 CASSWGQSGDQYF TGCGCCAGCAGCTGGGGACAGTCGGGTGATCAGTACTTC
TRBD1 TRBJ1-4 . TRBV7-9 CASSTGTVGNEKLFF TGTGCCAGCAGCACCGGGACAGTAGGAAATGAAAAACTGTTTTTT
. TRBJ1-3 . TRBV7-8 CASSLVRQGIQNTIYF TGTGCCAGCAGCTTAGTCAGGCAGGGAATACAGAACACCATATATTTT
TRBD2 TRBJ2-5 . TRBV9 CASSVGLAGASVETQYF TGTGCCAGCAGCGTAGGACTAGCGGGAGCAAGCGTGGAGACCCAGTACTTC
. TRBJ2-5 . TRBV7-8 CASSFREKQETQYF TGTGCCAGCAGCTTTCGGGAAAAACAAGAGACCCAGTACTTC
. TRBJ2-5 . TRBV24-1 CATSDTQETQYF TGTGCCACCAGTGATACCCAAGAGACCCAGTACTTC
. TRBJ1-6 few TRBV5-6 CASSTGTLNSPLHF TGTGCCAGCAGCACCGGGACGCTTAATTCACCCCTCCACTTT
. TRBJ2-2 few TRBV6-1 CASSPDGDTGELFF TGTGCCAGCAGCCCGGACGGCGACACCGGGGAGCTGTTTTTT